Shown below are 12 T cell receptor beta chains from a single sample sequenced in a study of OX40 agonist ivuxolimab in advanced cancers. Using immunoSEQ multiplex PCR, the repertoire was profiled, and TCRdb retains in-frame clones only, with some absent. The sample consists of approximately 53,000 clones, just under 95% of them appearing once. This specimen consisted of CD4+ or CD8+ T cells sorted from blood, obtained in a trial of the OX40 agonist ivuxolimab. The receptors were gathered from an adult with an advanced solid tumor such as melanoma, head and neck, liver or kidney cancer.

The chain combines TRBV9 with TRBJ2-2, with 9 bases identical to TRBD1. The CDR3 has 16 amino acids. J lost 4 bases, V lost 3 bases, and 7 bases had no gene match. CDR1 is SGDLS, CDR2 YYNGEE, per germline. The CDR3 DNA reads TGTGCCAGCAGCGGGCGACAGGGGGGGTCCACCGGGGAGCTGTTTTTT. Translation gives CASSGRQGGSTGELFF.

This chain joins TRBV11-2 and TRBJ2-3, with D perhaps matching TRBD1 (5 bases). V dropped 1 base and J dropped 2 bases, with 19 bases sitting between them. This CDR3 has 18 residues. Germline CDR1 is SGHAT and CDR2 is FQNNGV. CDR3 in amino acids: CASSLGVGVEGYTDTQYF. CDR3 bases: TGTGCCAGCAGCTTAGGGGTAGGGGTGGAAGGGTACACAGATACGCAGTATTTT.

This clone appeared a few times. V is TRBV7-3 and J is TRBJ2-7; 8 bases are shared with TRBD2. The ends lost 5 bases at V and 5 bases at J; junction bases unmatched: 5. Looked up from germline, CDR1 is SGHTA and CDR2 is FQGTGA. The CDR3 runs to 13 residues. DNA of the CDR3: TGTGCCAGCAGCCCTGGACTAGCCGACGAGCAGTACTTC. This sequence encodes CASSPGLADEQYF.

The rearrangement links TRBV4-2 to TRBJ1-1; possible D gene TRBD1, 6 bases. The CDR3 sequence is 16 residues long. V was pared by 1 base and J by 0 bases, with 12 bases between. CDR1 and CDR2 from the germline V gene are LGHNA and YNFKEQ. CDR3 sequence reads: CASSQAPDSVNTEAFF. The CDR3 region has the DNA TGTGCCAGCAGCCAAGCCCCGGACAGCGTGAACACTGAAGCTTTCTTT.

The gene calls are TRBV4-3 and TRBJ1-1, with a weak D call TRBD1 (5 bases). With 1 base removed from V and 3 bases from J, the gap between germline ends came to 15 bases. CDR1 is LGHNA and CDR2 is YSLEER in the germline V gene. The CDR3 is 16 residues long. In DNA form, the CDR3 reads TGCGCCAGCAGCCAAGCATTCCGTGGGGCGGACACTGAAGCTTTCTTT. This translates into CASSQAFRGADTEAFF.

The chain is built from TRBV7-8 and TRBJ2-6, with D unresolved. The V gene's germline CDR1 is SGHVS and CDR2 FQNEAQ. The CDR3 runs to 21 residues. V gave up 1 base and J gave up 0 bases, with 22 bases separating them. CDR3 coding DNA: TGTGCCAGCAGCTTAGGGGTCGTTGGGAACCTACCCCGCTCTGGGGCCAACGTCCTGACTTTC. Its protein product is CASSLGVVGNLPRSGANVLTF.

The rearrangement uses TRBV11-2 and TRBJ2-7, with 9 bases matching TRBD1. CDR1 is SGHAT, CDR2 FQNNGV, per germline. The CDR3 runs 15 residues. V dropped 3 bases and J dropped 2; count of bases not matched to a gene: 5. CDR3 sequence (DNA): TGTGCCAGCAGCTTGGGGACAGGGCCCCCCTACGAGCAGTACTTC. Its protein is CASSLGTGPPYEQYF. Full variable domain (remainder filled in from reference TRBV11-2 and TRBJ2-7): EAGVAQSPRYKIIEKRQSVAFWCNPISGHATLYWYQQILGQGPKLLIQFQNNGVVDDSQLPKDRFSAERLKGVDSTLKIQPAKLEDSAVYLCASSLGTGPPYEQYFGPGTRLTVT.

DNA of the CDR3: TGTGCCAGCAGTTCCCGGGAGGAGGGTAGTAAAGAGACCCAGTACTTC. Amino acids: CASSSREEGSKETQYF. The gene calls are TRBV7-4 and TRBJ2-5, with 7 bases identical to TRBD2. V was pared by 6 bases and J by 3 bases, with 13 bases of the junction left unmatched. This CDR3 has 16 residues. The germline CDR1 and CDR2 sequences are SGHVT and SQSDAQ.

The chain recombines TRBV27 with TRBJ1-2; TRBD1 might be the D (5 bases). CDR1 and CDR2 from the germline V gene are MNHEY and SMNVEV (reference sequence). The CDR3 length is 18 residues. Trimming cost V 8 bases and J 4 bases, with 29 bases left between them. CDR3 sequence: CASANLRDGPNPLYGYTF. As DNA, the CDR3 is TGTGCCAGCGCAAACCTCCGGGACGGACCCAATCCCCTCTATGGCTACACCTTC.

The V gene is TRBV7-9, the J gene TRBJ2-2; TRBD2 aligns across 10 bases. The CDR3 contains 17 residues. Germline V lookup: CDR1 SEHNR, CDR2 FQNEAQ (reference sequence). J was trimmed by 4 bases and V by 5 bases; bases with no gene match: 10. CDR3: CASSRPGTSVPTGELFF. The CDR3 nucleotides read TGTGCCAGCAGCCGCCCTGGGACTAGCGTCCCCACCGGGGAGCTGTTTTTT.

The chain couples TRBV11-2 to TRBJ2-1; 14 nucleotides line up with TRBD2. The CDR3 runs 19 residues. V dropped 5 bases and J dropped 0; count of bases not matched to a gene: 9. The germline V gene encodes CDR1 SGHAT and CDR2 FQNNGV. The CDR3 DNA reads TGTGCCAGCAGCCTGTTCGGGACTAGCGGGGGAAGCTCCTACAATGAGCAGTTCTTC. Amino acids: CASSLFGTSGGSSYNEQFF. Filled out from reference TRBV11-2 and TRBJ2-1, the complete variable domain reads EAGVAQSPRYKIIEKRQSVAFWCNPISGHATLYWYQQILGQGPKLLIQFQNNGVVDDSQLPKDRFSAERLKGVDSTLKIQPAKLEDSAVYLCASSLFGTSGGSSYNEQFFGPGTRLTVL.

J is TRBJ2-7 and V is TRBV10-3, with 9 bases identical to TRBD1. Germline values: CDR1 ENHRY, CDR2 SYGVKD. There are 15 residues in the CDR3. Germline trimming cut 7 bases from V and 7 bases from J; bases unmatched to any gene: 14. CDR3 in amino acids: CAITSPGQGSGEQYF. DNA for the CDR3: TGTGCCATCACCTCTCCGGGACAGGGATCGGGAGAGCAGTACTTC.